Following are 21 T cell receptor beta chains from one sample sequenced in a study of blood T cell repertoires in COVID-19. Clones were sequenced by immunoSEQ multiplex PCR, and TCRdb holds only the in-frame ones, with some missing. The data hold about 300,000 clones, with about nine tenths observed a single time. Sequenced: peripheral blood. The receptor set was obtained from a woman in her 50s with COVID-19, enrolled during active disease.

The count of this clone is one. This sample includes further DNA sequences coding for the same CDR3. The chain joins TRBV18 to TRBJ2-5, with D possibly being TRBD2 (6 bases). Germline V gene sequence: CDR1 KGHSH, CDR2 LQKENI. The ends were cut back, 3 bases at V and 4 bases at J, with 6 bases in the middle. This CDR3 region has 12 residues. CDR3 amino acids: CASSPGGETQYF. The CDR3, as DNA: TGTGCCAGCTCACCGGGGGGAGAGACCCAGTACTTC.

The rearrangement joins TRBV7-9 to TRBJ2-7, with TRBD2 identical over 12 bases. The V gene's germline CDR1 is SEHNR and CDR2 FQNEAQ (reference sequence). This CDR3 comprises 16 residues. V shed 5 bases, J shed 5 bases, and the junction held 10 bases outside the gene matches. The CDR3 loop is CASSPVTGLAGNEQYF. The CDR3 nucleotides read TGTGCCAGCAGCCCCGTTACAGGACTAGCGGGAAACGAGCAGTACTTC.

The chain couples TRBV11-3 to TRBJ2-1; the D gene is possibly TRBD1 (7 bases). The CDR3 length is 16 residues. Trimming removed 4 bases at V and 8 bases at J, with 21 bases between. The germline V gene encodes CDR1 SGHNT and CDR2 YENEEA. CDR3 coding DNA: TGTGCCAGCAGCTCAGGGGGGACGCCGGGCCGCGATGAGCAGTTCTTC. Translation gives CASSSGGTPGRDEQFF.

The CDR3 region is CASSLGALKNTEAFF. CDR3 coding DNA: TGTGCCAGCAGTTTAGGGGCTTTGAAGAACACTGAAGCTTTCTTT. This chain joins TRBV27 and TRBJ1-1; a possible D gene is TRBD1 (5 bases). CDR3 length equals 15 residues. Looked up from germline, CDR1 is MNHEY and CDR2 is SMNVEV (reference sequence). V dropped 2 bases and J dropped 1 base, with 11 bases sitting between them.

The rearrangement links TRBV11-3 to TRBJ1-1, with 12 positions matching TRBD1. From germline, CDR1 is SGHNT and CDR2 YENEEA. The CDR3 has 15 residues. Germline trimming cut 4 bases from V and 6 bases from J; bases unmatched to any gene: 6. The CDR3 coding sequence is TGTGCCAGCAGCTCCCTGGGACAGGGGGCAGCTGAAGCTTTCTTT. Protein sequence: CASSSLGQGAAEAFF.

The chain carries TRBV19 and TRBJ1-4; no reliable D call. Germline assignment: CDR1 LNHDA and CDR2 SQIVND (reference sequence). The CDR3 runs to 15 residues. Trimming stripped 3 bases from V and 3 bases from J, with 11 bases between. This CDR3 reads CASSISSRANEKLFF. CDR3 coding DNA: TGTGCCAGTAGTATTTCTTCTCGGGCTAATGAAAAACTGTTTTTT. The variable domain in full, completed from reference TRBV19 and TRBJ1-4, reads DGGITQSPKYLFRKEGQNVTLSCEQNLNHDAMYWYRQDPGQGLRLIYYSQIVNDFQKGDIAEGYSVSREKKESFPLTVTSAQKNPTAFYLCASSISSRANEKLFFGSGTQLSVL.

This chain links TRBV5-1 with TRBJ2-2, with 8 bases matching TRBD1. V was clipped by 0 bases and J by 6 bases; unmatched bases: 7. Germline V gives CDR1 SGHRS, CDR2 YFSETQ. The CDR3 sequence is 16 residues long. The CDR3 DNA is TGCGCCAGCAGCTTGGACACGGACAGGGCGTCCGGGGAGCTGTTTTTT. Its protein product is CASSLDTDRASGELFF.

The J gene is TRBJ1-3, the V gene TRBV7-9; D remains unclear. This CDR3 region has 16 residues. Germline lookup yields CDR1 SEHNR and CDR2 FQNEAQ (reference sequence). Trimming shortened V by 7 bases and J by 0 bases, and 16 bases separated the two germline ends. DNA of the CDR3: TGTGCCAGCACCGATGGAGGGCCTCTCTCTGGAAACACCATATATTTT. It specifies CASTDGGPLSGNTIYF.

The V gene is TRBV13, the J gene TRBJ2-7; tentative D call: TRBD1 (5 bases). Germline lookup yields CDR1 PRHDT and CDR2 FYEKMQ (reference sequence). The CDR3 runs 16 residues. The V end was cut by 5 bases, the J end by 5 bases, with 22 bases between. This CDR3 reads CASSGTGPKASDEQYF. CDR3 in DNA: TGTGCCAGCAGCGGCACAGGTCCTAAGGCTTCCGACGAGCAGTACTTC.

V gene TRBV2 combines with J gene TRBJ1-1; TRBD1 is a possible D gene (6 bases). With 4 bases removed from V and 2 bases from J, the gap between germline ends came to 11 bases. The CDR3 is 14 amino acids. The germline V gene encodes CDR1 SNHLY and CDR2 FYNNEI. The CDR3 reads CASSVGTHNTEAFF. Here the CDR3 DNA reads TGTGCCAGCAGTGTAGGGACACACAACACTGAAGCTTTCTTT.

V gene TRBV14 combines with J gene TRBJ1-1; TRBD1 matches at 7 bases. V gave up 0 bases and J gave up 11 bases; unmatched junction bases: 18. This CDR3 is 17 amino acids long. Germline V gene data show CDR1 as SGHDN and CDR2 as FVKESK. CDR3 in DNA: TGTGCCAGCAGCCAAGATTTATGGGACAGCGTAGTCCCGGCCGCTTTCTTT. It translates to CASSQDLWDSVVPAAFF.

The V gene is TRBV19, the J gene TRBJ2-5, with 13 bases that match TRBD2. This CDR3 comprises 15 residues. Germline V CDR1 and CDR2: LNHDA, SQIVND (reference sequence). Germline trimming cut 6 bases from V and 5 bases from J; bases unmatched to any gene: 6. In nucleotides, the CDR3 is TGTGCCAGTAGACTAGCGGGAGGGAGACTGGAGACCCAGTACTTC. Encoded protein: CASRLAGGRLETQYF.

The chain joins TRBV7-9 to TRBJ1-2; D remains unclear. The CDR3 has 17 amino acids. Trimming removed 0 bases at V and 4 bases at J, with 18 bases between. The germline gives CDR1 SEHNR, CDR2 FQNEAQ (reference sequence). The DNA of the CDR3 is TGTGCCAGCAGCTTAGCGGGTACAGATATCCTGATCTATGGCTACACCTTC. Translating gives CASSLAGTDILIYGYTF.

The chain combines TRBV29-1 with TRBJ2-1; D might be TRBD2 (6 bases). CDR1 and CDR2 from the germline V gene are SQVTM and ANQGSEA. The CDR3 runs 14 residues. The V end lost 4 bases, the J end lost 7 bases, and 17 bases lay between the germline ends. The CDR3 reads CSVVGRIRANEQFF. DNA for the CDR3: TGCAGCGTTGTCGGGAGAATCCGAGCAAATGAGCAGTTCTTC.

J is TRBJ1-2 and V is TRBV5-1; D remains unclear. Germline V gene data show CDR1 as SGHRS and CDR2 as YFSETQ. The V end lost 6 bases, the J end lost 0 bases, and 9 bases lay between the germline ends. The CDR3 totals 13 residues. In DNA, the CDR3 is TGCGCCAGCACCCTCAGTTCTAACTATGGCTACACCTTC. Translating it yields CASTLSSNYGYTF.

The chain carries TRBV12-3 or TRBV12-4 and TRBJ2-7; D unresolved. Trimming stripped 1 base from V and 7 bases from J, with 8 bases between. This CDR3 is built from 12 residues. This CDR3 is CASSLGRLEQYF. CDR3 DNA sequence: TGTGCCAGCAGTTTAGGTCGACTGGAGCAGTACTTC.

As concerns this clone: Different DNA sequences within this sample yield the same CDR3. The chain has TRBV9 and TRBJ2-3; D not certain. The CDR3 totals 12 residues. Germline values: CDR1 SGDLS, CDR2 YYNGEE. Trimming left V 0 bases short and J 6 bases short, with 5 bases between. CDR3 in DNA: TGTGCCAGCAGCGTAGCTAGGGATACGCAGTATTTT. Its translation: CASSVARDTQYF. The entire variable domain, with the rest obtained from reference TRBV9 and TRBJ2-3, is as follows: DSGVTQTPKHLITATGQRVTLRCSPRSGDLSVYWYQQSLDQGLQFLIQYYNGEERAKGNILERFSAQQFPDLHSELNLSSLELGDSALYFCASSVARDTQYFGPGTRLTVL.

The V and J genes are TRBV4-1 and TRBJ2-1; maybe TRBD1 (5 bases). The CDR3 is 16 amino acids. CDR1 and CDR2 from the germline V gene are MGHRA and YSYEKL. Trimming took off 4 bases at V and 6 bases at J, with 19 bases between the two ends. In DNA form, the CDR3 reads TGCGCCAGCAGCCGCCTAATGGGGCTGTCCCTCAATGAGCAGTTCTTC. It is translated as CASSRLMGLSLNEQFF.

J is TRBJ1-4 and V is TRBV19; TRBD1 aligns across 7 bases. Losses at the gene ends were 7 bases for V and 0 bases for J; bases not matched to a gene: 17. The CDR3 runs 19 residues. CDR1 and CDR2 from the germline V gene are LNHDA and SQIVND (reference sequence). The CDR3: CASTHRGSGTDATNEKLFF. The CDR3 region has the DNA TGTGCCAGTACTCATAGGGGTTCCGGGACAGACGCAACTAATGAAAAACTGTTTTTT.

The rearrangement links TRBV6-2 or TRBV6-3 to TRBJ2-3; 11 nucleotides match TRBD2. This CDR3 contains 19 residues. The J segment lost 8 bases and the V segment lost 3 bases, leaving 19 bases of the junction unmatched. Germline assignment: CDR1 MNHEY and CDR2 SVGEGT. CDR3 in DNA: TGTGCCAGCAGTTATCCGCTCACTGGACTAGCGGGCCGGGGACGTACGCAGTATTTT. Translation: CASSYPLTGLAGRGRTQYF.

The chain couples TRBV5-1 to TRBJ2-7; 11 bases match TRBD2. This CDR3 comprises 15 residues. V was clipped by 2 bases and J by 0 bases; unmatched bases: 1. Germline V gene lookup returns CDR1 SGHRS and CDR2 YFSETQ. The CDR3 region has the DNA TGCGCCAGCAGCTTTACTAGCGGGAGCTCCTACGAGCAGTACTTC. Amino acid sequence: CASSFTSGSSYEQYF.